The text below deals with one T cell receptor beta chain. Its antigen is not identified. The limits of the CDR3 on the DNA are not certain, so only TCRdb's listed CDR3 is given. The source of the sample is a study of T cells in Graves' hyperthyroidism and ophthalmopathy. Whole-study findings and limits: The model predicted ophthalmopathy a median approximately seven months before onset.

The V gene's germline CDR1 is SGHVS and CDR2 FQNEAQ. Both ends counted, the CDR3 spans 20 residues. The source material, RNA transcripts, was used to amplify TCR beta CDR3 regions. When the TCR CDR3 underwent first-round RT-PCR, the HTBI primer set was used. TCRdb called the multiplex PCR reads again in MiXCR, with one record for every CDR3 protein. This table holds around 400,000 distinct CDR3 sequences, roughly 15% found once. Input material: blood. V is TRBV7-8 and J is TRBJ2-1; TRBD2, the D gene given by the table, was not confirmed from the DNA. This receptor was identified in a woman in her sixties with Graves' ophthalmopathy. The CDR3 is CASSFYICSAARPGLAGRFF.